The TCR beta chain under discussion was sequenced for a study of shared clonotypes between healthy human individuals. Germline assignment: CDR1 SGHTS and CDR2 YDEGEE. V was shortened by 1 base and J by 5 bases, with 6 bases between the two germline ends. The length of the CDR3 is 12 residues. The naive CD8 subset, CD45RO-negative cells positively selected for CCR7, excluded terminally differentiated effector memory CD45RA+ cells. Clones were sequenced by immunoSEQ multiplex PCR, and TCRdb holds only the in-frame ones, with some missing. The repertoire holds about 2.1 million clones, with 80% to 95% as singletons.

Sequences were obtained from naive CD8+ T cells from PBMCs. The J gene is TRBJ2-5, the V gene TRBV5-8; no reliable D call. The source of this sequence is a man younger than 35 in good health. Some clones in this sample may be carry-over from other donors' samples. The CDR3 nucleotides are TGTGCCAGCAGCTTGTTCAGGGAGACCCAGTACTTC. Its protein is CASSLFRETQYF.